A single sample gave rise to the 16 T cell receptor beta chains below, sequenced in a study of radiotherapy plus CTLA-4 blockade in lung cancer. Generated by immunoSEQ multiplex PCR, the TCRdb table keeps only in-frame clones and is missing some. The sample includes about 120,000 clones, 81% of them seen just once. The sample consisted of peripheral blood, taken from a patient treated with radiotherapy plus ipilimumab. These receptor sequences come from a human donor with non-small cell lung cancer that progressed on radiotherapy plus ipilimumab. Some clones in this sample may be carry-over from other donors' samples.

The CDR3 DNA sequence: TGTGCCAGCAGCCAAAGACAGGGGGCAGATGGCTACACCTTC. Amino acid sequence: CASSQRQGADGYTF. The chain carries TRBV4-2 and TRBJ1-2, with 10 positions matching TRBD1. Germline trimming cut 2 bases from V and 6 bases from J; bases unmatched to any gene: 3. This CDR3 has 14 amino acids. Germline-derived CDR1 and CDR2 are LGHNA and YNFKEQ.

This clone has a single count. This chain joins TRBV2 and TRBJ1-1; 9 nucleotides align to TRBD1. CDR1 is SNHLY, CDR2 FYNNEI, per germline. The CDR3 extends over 13 amino acids. Trimming at V came to 10 bases and at J to 5 bases, leaving 8 bases not matched to a gene. The CDR3 sequence: CAITDRGGTEAFF. CDR3 nucleotide sequence: TGTGCCATTACGGACAGGGGTGGTACTGAAGCTTTCTTT.

This chain connects TRBV27 to TRBJ2-1; 7 nucleotides agree with TRBD1. The trim removed 5 bases at V and 3 bases at J, leaving 16 bases unmatched. The CDR3 covers 18 residues. Germline-derived CDR1 and CDR2 are MNHEY and SMNVEV (reference sequence). The CDR3 DNA follows: TGTGCCAGCAGTCGTAGGGGAAACAGGGGTATTGACTACAATGAGCAGTTCTTC. This translates into CASSRRGNRGIDYNEQFF.

V gene TRBV14 combines with J gene TRBJ2-2; TRBD1 aligns across 8 bases. The CDR3 contains 15 residues. Germline V lookup: CDR1 SGHDN, CDR2 FVKESK. With 5 bases clipped from V and 5 bases from J, the junction kept 7 bases outside the gene matches. The DNA of the CDR3 is TGTGCCAGCAGCTACGGACAGGGTTGGACCGGGGAGCTGTTTTTT. This translates into CASSYGQGWTGELFF.

The J gene is TRBJ1-2, the V gene TRBV10-3; 8 bases match TRBD1. The CDR3 is made up of 15 amino acids. Germline loops: CDR1 ENHRY, CDR2 SYGVKD. Trimming cost V 2 bases and J 7 bases; bases outside gene matches: 9. The CDR3 nucleotides read TGTGCCATCAGTGAGGTCAGGGGGCCTTCGTCTGGCTACACCTTC. Residues: CAISEVRGPSSGYTF.

The V gene is TRBV27, the J gene TRBJ2-7; TRBD1 aligns across 7 bases. Trimming removed 6 bases from V and 0 bases from J; junction bases left unmatched: 5. The CDR3 is 14 amino acids. Germline CDR1 MNHEY, CDR2 SMNVEV (reference sequence). CDR3 sequence (DNA): TGTGCCAGCAGCGGGACAGCTAGCTCCTACGAGCAGTACTTC. This sequence encodes CASSGTASSYEQYF.

This sequence joins TRBV5-1 and TRBJ1-1; 8 bases fit TRBD1. This CDR3 region has 18 residues. Germline values: CDR1 SGHRS, CDR2 YFSETQ. J lost 5 bases, V lost 0 bases, and 15 bases had no gene match. The CDR3: CASSLAARGRGRETEAFF. CDR3 coding DNA: TGCGCCAGCAGCTTGGCTGCCCGGGGCAGGGGGCGGGAAACTGAAGCTTTCTTT. The full variable domain, its missing parts supplied by reference TRBV5-1 and TRBJ1-1, is KAGVTQTPRYLIKTRGQQVTLSCSPISGHRSVSWYQQTPGQGLQFLFEYFSETQRNKGNFPGRFSGRQFSNSRSEMNVSTLELGDSALYLCASSLAARGRGRETEAFFGQGTRLTVV.

CDR3 sequence: CASSSLPGTEAFF. The CDR3 nucleotides are TGTGCCAGCAGCTCGCTCCCGGGCACTGAAGCTTTCTTT. V is TRBV11-3 and J is TRBJ1-1; D unresolved. This CDR3 contains 13 residues. V was clipped by 4 bases and J by 4 bases, with 10 bases between them. Germline V gene sequence: CDR1 SGHNT, CDR2 YENEEA. The variable domain in full, completed from reference TRBV11-3 and TRBJ1-1, reads EAGVVQSPRYKIIEKKQPVAFWCNPISGHNTLYWYLQNLGQGPELLIRYENEEAVDDSQLPKDRFSAERLKGVDSTLKIQPAELGDSAVYLCASSSLPGTEAFFGQGTRLTVV.

CDR3 sequence (DNA): TGCGCCAGCAGCTTGGTAGAGTCGGAGAACACCGGGGAGCTGTTTTTT. Its protein product is CASSLVESENTGELFF. The chain employs TRBV5-1 and TRBJ2-2; no clear D. V was cut by 0 bases and J by 1 base, with 10 bases left in between. Germline loops: CDR1 SGHRS, CDR2 YFSETQ. The CDR3 is 16 residues long.

CDR3 sequence (DNA): TGTGCCAGCAGCTTTGCCAGAAGATTAGGAAAACTGTTTTTT. Amino acids: CASSFARRLGKLFF. The V and J genes are TRBV11-2 and TRBJ1-4; D is undetermined. This CDR3 has 14 amino acids. CDR1 is SGHAT and CDR2 is FQNNGV in the germline V gene. Between the trimmed V and J ends, which lost 3 bases and 10 bases, there was a span of 15 bases.

The chain is built from TRBV18 and TRBJ2-5; TRBD1 aligns across 10 bases. Judging by the DNA end, TRBJ2-7 fits better; the J call may be wrong. Germline CDR1 reads KGHSH; CDR2 reads LQKENI. The CDR3 spans 15 residues. CDR3 residues: CASSPGTGATYEQYF. The CDR3 nucleotides read TGTGCCAGCTCACCCGGGACAGGGGCTACCTACGAGCAGTACTTC.

This chain uses TRBV7-8 with TRBJ2-2; D may be TRBD2 (5 bases). Looked up from germline, CDR1 is SGHVS and CDR2 is FQNEAQ. The CDR3 is made up of 13 amino acids. Trimming took 2 bases from V and 4 from J, leaving 5 bases between them. CDR3 loop: CASSLSGTGELFF. The CDR3 DNA reads as TGTGCCAGCAGCTTAAGCGGCACCGGGGAGCTGTTTTTT. Using reference TRBV7-8 and TRBJ2-2 for the parts outside the CDR3, the full variable domain is GAGVSQSPRYKVAKRGQDVALRCDPISGHVSLFWYQQALGQGPEFLTYFQNEAQLDKSGLPSDRFFAERPEGSVSTLKIQRTQQEDSAVYLCASSLSGTGELFFGEGSRLTVL.

V gene TRBV28 combines with J gene TRBJ1-6, with no clear D. CDR3 length: 12 amino acids. Germline V gene sequence: CDR1 MDHEN, CDR2 SYDVKM. The V end was cut by 2 bases, the J end by 10 bases, with 6 bases between. The CDR3 region is CASSLIQSPLHF. The CDR3 DNA follows: TGTGCCAGCAGTTTAATACAGTCACCCCTCCACTTT.

The CDR3 protein is CASSPGAGPYGYTF. In DNA, the CDR3 is TGTGCCAGCTCACCAGGGGCAGGCCCCTATGGCTACACCTTC. This chain uses TRBV18 with TRBJ1-2, with D tentatively TRBD1 (5 bases). V lost 2 bases, J lost 4 bases, and 11 bases lay in between. CDR1 and CDR2 (germline): KGHSH, LQKENI. There are 14 residues in the CDR3.

This chain links TRBV18 with TRBJ1-2, with D possibly being TRBD1 (6 bases). V was pared by 2 bases and J by 8 bases, with 21 bases between. CDR1 KGHSH and CDR2 LQKENI come from the germline V gene. The CDR3 covers 16 residues. CDR3 loop: CASSPDRSLLREGYTF. DNA of the CDR3: TGTGCCAGCTCACCAGACAGGTCACTCCTTCGAGAGGGCTACACCTTC.

The chain uses TRBV5-1 and TRBJ1-1; D unresolved. V lost 0 bases, J lost 1 base, and 7 bases lay in between. This CDR3 comprises 14 residues. Germline V lookup: CDR1 SGHRS, CDR2 YFSETQ. CDR3 loop: CASSLALRNTEAFF. CDR3 nucleotides: TGCGCCAGCAGCTTGGCACTGCGGAACACTGAAGCTTTCTTT.